The next 10 T cell receptor beta chains were all read from a single sample in a study of CD8+ T cells in alopecia areata. cDNA prepared by RNA extraction and subsequent reverse transcription served as the template for sequencing. Only in-frame clones appear in the TCRdb table, and some are missing; sequencing was by immunoSEQ multiplex PCR. The repertoire holds some 180,000 clones, with roughly 56% as singletons. Source material: CD8+ T cells sorted from blood. These receptors were collected from a human donor in good health.

The chain links TRBV5-6 to TRBJ2-7; 7 nucleotides agree with TRBD1. V lost 4 bases, J lost 7 bases, and 2 bases stayed unmatched. Germline CDR1 is SGHDT and CDR2 is YYEEEE. This CDR3 spans 11 amino acids. The chain's CDR3 is CASSTGVEQYF. Written as DNA, the CDR3 is TGTGCCAGCAGCACAGGGGTTGAGCAGTACTTC.

V and J are TRBV5-1 and TRBJ2-7; 11 bases line up with TRBD1. Germline CDR1 SGHRS, CDR2 YFSETQ. The CDR3 has 14 amino acids. V was clipped by 8 bases and J by 3 bases; unmatched bases: 7. Here the CDR3 DNA reads TGCGCCAGTAGAGAGGACAGGGGGCTCTACGAGCAGTACTTC. This encodes CASREDRGLYEQYF.

The V and J genes are TRBV12-5 and TRBJ2-3; D gene unclear. The ends were cut back, 3 bases at V and 0 bases at J, with 10 bases in the middle. The CDR3 is 15 residues long. The V gene's germline CDR1 is LGHNT and CDR2 FRNRAP. CDR3 in DNA: TGTGCTAGTGGTTTCACTCCCAGCAGCACAGATACGCAGTATTTT. Amino acid sequence: CASGFTPSSTDTQYF.

V is TRBV29-1 and J is TRBJ2-3; no clear D. This CDR3 comprises 14 residues. V was shortened by 3 bases and J by 0 bases, with 10 bases between the two germline ends. Germline CDR1 reads SQVTM; CDR2 reads ANQGSEA. The CDR3 sequence is CSVDLLLSTDTQYF. The DNA for the CDR3 is TGCAGCGTTGACTTACTATTAAGCACAGATACGCAGTATTTT.

In the case of this clone: In the same sample, other DNA sequences code for this CDR3. The chain joins TRBV7-9 to TRBJ2-5; D call uncertain. Germline V gene sequence: CDR1 SEHNR, CDR2 FQNEAQ (reference sequence). The CDR3 consists of 12 residues. V was trimmed by 0 bases and J by 5 bases, leaving 4 bases between them. The DNA for the CDR3 is TGTGCCAGCAGCTTAGCCGTGGAGACCCAGTACTTC. It translates to CASSLAVETQYF.

This clone was found a few times. Other DNA sequences in the sample encode the same CDR3. The CDR3 DNA follows: TGCAGCGTTGTGACGAACACTGAAGCTTTCTTT. Its translation is CSVVTNTEAFF. The gene calls are TRBV29-1 and TRBJ1-1; D remains ambiguous. Trimming removed 4 bases from V and 1 base from J, with 4 bases in between. The CDR3 spans 11 residues. CDR1 is SQVTM, CDR2 ANQGSEA, per germline.

V usage is TRBV4-1 and J usage is TRBJ1-1; D ambiguous. The germline CDR1 and CDR2 sequences are MGHRA and YSYEKL. V gave up 4 bases and J gave up 0 bases, with 15 bases separating them. The CDR3 loop spans 16 amino acids. In DNA, the CDR3 is TGCGCCAGCAGCCCATCCCCCCGCAGCATGAACACTGAAGCTTTCTTT. It translates to CASSPSPRSMNTEAFF.

The genes are TRBV5-1 and TRBJ1-6; D gene unclear. The germline gives CDR1 SGHRS, CDR2 YFSETQ. Trimming stripped 6 bases from V and 0 bases from J, with 10 bases between. This CDR3 region has 15 residues. CDR3 protein: CASIPRSSYNSPLHF. CDR3 coding DNA: TGCGCCAGCATACCCCGAAGCTCCTATAATTCACCCCTCCACTTT.

This clone was picked up a small number of times. J is TRBJ1-6 and V is TRBV10-2; D call uncertain. Germline CDR1 reads WSHSY; CDR2 reads SAAADI. Trimming removed 3 bases at V and 9 bases at J, with 9 bases between. The CDR3 has 13 amino acids. This chain's CDR3 is CASSEFAGSPLHF. CDR3 DNA: TGCGCCAGCAGTGAATTCGCGGGTTCACCCCTCCACTTT.

This clone occurred a few times. The chain links TRBV6-4 to TRBJ1-1; 7 nucleotides match TRBD1. Trimming took 6 bases from V and 1 from J; bases not matched to a gene: 11. Per the germline V gene, CDR1 is MRHNA and CDR2 is SNTAGT. The CDR3 length is 16 residues. In nucleotides, the CDR3 is TGTGCCAGCAGCCTCTATTCTGACAGGGCGAACACTGAAGCTTTCTTT. Translation: CASSLYSDRANTEAFF.